This TCR beta chain was recovered during a study of T cell responses to AZD1222 COVID-19 vaccine (dated by TCRdb to the early 2020s). With respect to the entire study: AZD1222 recipients with second doses at about 4 weeks or about 12 weeks were pooled, because spike-specific TCR depth and breadth did not differ between schedules. Trial participants were enrolled into age subgroups of 18-55, 56-69 and 70-plus years, which contained 148, 28 and 57 TCR-sequenced participants, respectively. A total of under 250 trial participants underwent TCR sequencing, of whom some 200 had received two doses of AZD1222 and roughly 26 had received two doses of the MenACWY control vaccine.

Taken with the paper, the label for time point translates to: baseline before first vaccination. Vaccinee samples were obtained from the UK trials COV001 and COV002, which included a single-blind randomized controlled phase 2/3 trial of AZD1222 (ChAdOx1 nCoV-19) in healthy adults. For TCRbeta chain sequencing, PBMC samples were collected from trial participants at day 0 and at day 28 after the second dose. The CDR3 regions of human TCRbeta chains were analyzed by immunosequencing. Per the authors' processing: Repertoire TCRs were matched against a reference library of SARS-CoV-2-specific TCRs generated with the MIRA antigen-specificity platform. Breadth meant the fraction of unique TCRs that were SARS-CoV-2-associated, whereas depth meant the fraction of total T cells that were SARS-CoV-2-associated. Using the MIRA data, every spike-specific TCR was mapped to the spike region that the TCR reacted to and assigned to either a CD4 or a CD8 class. Log10-transformed breadth and depth values were compared by one-way ANOVA with Sidak's multiple comparisons tests. As stored in TCRdb, this immuneACCESS dataset retains in-frame rearrangements with V and J assigned. A fraction of the clones does not appear; measured against another copy, unresolved V genes explain less than half of the discrepancy, and the remainder lacks a known reason. The V and J calls and clone size are taken from that table; D and trimming were inferred from the DNA. The sample profile shows about 100,000 clones; around nine tenths of them were found once. The ten largest clones take up approximately 3.3% of the sample.

Overall study results and their limits: Participants were mostly white British, with more females than males. The authors suggested clonal diversity may have been underestimated. Epitopes outside the regions mutated in the B.1.351 and B.1.1.7 variants were reportedly recognized by nearly half of the unique spike-specific TCRs. In the small 56-69-year group, the increase in depth fell short of significance, most likely because of low power. Only five or six AZD1222 recipients were SARS-CoV-2 seropositive at baseline, limiting conclusions about previously exposed vaccinees. Because no day 14 peak-response samples were available, the repertoires could be characterized only after the peak T cell response. CD4 TCRs associated with the vaccine covered the entire spike protein, and the dominant responses were in regions 160-218 and 743-854. After two AZD1222 doses, both the breadth and the depth of spike-specific TCRs were significantly higher than at day 0 and than in MenACWY recipients.

There are a few counts of this clone. The specificity of this receptor is unknown. Qualities for individual bases were not recorded, and no much larger clone is one base off. Measured from the cysteine to the phenylalanine, the CDR3 is 16 residues long. Only the CDR3 part of the read is kept: 48 bases, read in frame from the first base. CDR1 and CDR2, per the germline V gene, are SQVTM and ANQGSEA. The junction carries 18 bases between V and J, which are trimmed by 3 bases and 0 bases respectively. This receptor chain uses TRBV29-1 and TRBJ2-7, and possibly TRBD2, on 6 matching bases. The sequence was obtained from an adult in good health. The sequences come from peripheral blood, collected on day 0 of AZD1222 vaccination. CDR3 sequence: CSVEGGDSQSSYEQYF. The sequenced DNA: TGCAGCGTTGAGGGCGGGGACTCCCAAAGCTCCTACGAGCAGTACTTC.